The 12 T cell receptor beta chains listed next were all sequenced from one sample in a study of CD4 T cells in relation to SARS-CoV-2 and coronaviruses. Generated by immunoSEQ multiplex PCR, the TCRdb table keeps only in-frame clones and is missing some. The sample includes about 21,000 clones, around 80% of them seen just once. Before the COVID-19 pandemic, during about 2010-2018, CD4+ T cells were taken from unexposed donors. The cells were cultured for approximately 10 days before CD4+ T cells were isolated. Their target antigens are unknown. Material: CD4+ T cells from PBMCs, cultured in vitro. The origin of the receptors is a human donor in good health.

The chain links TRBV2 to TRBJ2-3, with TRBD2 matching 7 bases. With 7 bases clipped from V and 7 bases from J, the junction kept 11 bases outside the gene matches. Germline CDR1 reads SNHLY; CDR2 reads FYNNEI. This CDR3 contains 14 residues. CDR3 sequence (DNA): TGTGCCAGCATGAGGAGCGGGGAGGTGAATACGCAGTATTTT. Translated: CASMRSGEVNTQYF.

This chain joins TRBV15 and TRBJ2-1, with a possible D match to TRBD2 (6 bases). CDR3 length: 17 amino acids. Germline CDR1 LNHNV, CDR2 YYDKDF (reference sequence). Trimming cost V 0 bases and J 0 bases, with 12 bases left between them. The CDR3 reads CATSREEAGSSYNEQFF. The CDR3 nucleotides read TGTGCCACCAGCAGAGAGGAGGCGGGGAGCTCCTACAATGAGCAGTTCTTC. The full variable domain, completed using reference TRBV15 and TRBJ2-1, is DAMVIQNPRYQVTQFGKPVTLSCSQTLNHNVMYWYQQKSSQAPKLLFHYYDKDFNNEADTPDNFQSRRPNTSFCFLDIRSPGLGDTAMYLCATSREEAGSSYNEQFFGPGTRLTVL.

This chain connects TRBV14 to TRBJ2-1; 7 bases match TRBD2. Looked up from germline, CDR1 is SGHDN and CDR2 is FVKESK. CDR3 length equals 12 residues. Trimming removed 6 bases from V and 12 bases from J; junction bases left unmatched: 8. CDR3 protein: CASSPLAVPQFF. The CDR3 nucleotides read TGTGCCAGCAGTCCTCTAGCGGTTCCGCAGTTCTTC.

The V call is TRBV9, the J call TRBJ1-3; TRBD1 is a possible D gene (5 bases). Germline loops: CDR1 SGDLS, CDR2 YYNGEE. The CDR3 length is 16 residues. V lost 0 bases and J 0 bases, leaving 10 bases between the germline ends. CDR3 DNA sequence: TGTGCCAGCAGCGTAGGAACAGGATACTCTGGAAACACCATATATTTT. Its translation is CASSVGTGYSGNTIYF. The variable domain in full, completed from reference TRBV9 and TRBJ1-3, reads DSGVTQTPKHLITATGQRVTLRCSPRSGDLSVYWYQQSLDQGLQFLIQYYNGEERAKGNILERFSAQQFPDLHSELNLSSLELGDSALYFCASSVGTGYSGNTIYFGEGSWLTVV.

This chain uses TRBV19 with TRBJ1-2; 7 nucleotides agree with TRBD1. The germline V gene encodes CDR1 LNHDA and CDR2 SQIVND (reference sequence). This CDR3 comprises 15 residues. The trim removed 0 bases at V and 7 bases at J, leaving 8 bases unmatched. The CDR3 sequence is CASSIDGPGGTGYTF. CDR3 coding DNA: TGTGCCAGTAGTATAGATGGGCCAGGGGGTACTGGCTACACCTTC.

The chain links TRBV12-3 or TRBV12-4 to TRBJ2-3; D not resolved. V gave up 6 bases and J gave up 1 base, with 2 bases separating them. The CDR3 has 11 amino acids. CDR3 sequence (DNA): TGTGCCAGCAGACGCACAGATACGCAGTATTTT. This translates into CASRRTDTQYF.

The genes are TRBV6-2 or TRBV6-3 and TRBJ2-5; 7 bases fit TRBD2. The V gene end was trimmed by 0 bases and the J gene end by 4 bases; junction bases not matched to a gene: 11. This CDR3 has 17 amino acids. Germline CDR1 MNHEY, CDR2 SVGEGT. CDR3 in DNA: TGTGCCAGCAGTTACTCTAATCCGGGAGGCCGGGGAGAGACCCAGTACTTC. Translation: CASSYSNPGGRGETQYF.

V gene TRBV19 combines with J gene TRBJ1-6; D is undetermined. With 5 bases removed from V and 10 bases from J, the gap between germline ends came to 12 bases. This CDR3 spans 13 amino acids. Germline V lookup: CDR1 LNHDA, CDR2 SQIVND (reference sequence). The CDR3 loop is CASSGIRESPLHF. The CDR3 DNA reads TGTGCCAGTAGTGGAATTAGAGAATCACCCCTCCACTTT.

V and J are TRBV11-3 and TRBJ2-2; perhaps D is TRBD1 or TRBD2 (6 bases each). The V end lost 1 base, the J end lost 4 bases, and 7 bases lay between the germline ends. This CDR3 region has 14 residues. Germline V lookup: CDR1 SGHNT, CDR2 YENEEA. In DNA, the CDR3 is TGTGCCAGCAGCTTAGGGGGGGCCACCGGGGAGCTGTTTTTT. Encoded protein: CASSLGGATGELFF.

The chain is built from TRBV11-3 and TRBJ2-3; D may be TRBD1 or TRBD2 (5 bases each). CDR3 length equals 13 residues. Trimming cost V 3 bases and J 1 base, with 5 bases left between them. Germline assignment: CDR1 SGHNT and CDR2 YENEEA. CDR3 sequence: CASSLGGTDTQYF. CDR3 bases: TGTGCCAGCAGCTTGGGGGGCACAGATACGCAGTATTTT.

The CDR3 loop is CASSQEVSSGEETQYF. CDR3 nucleotides: TGTGCCAGCAGCCAAGAGGTATCGAGCGGAGAAGAGACCCAGTACTTC. The rearrangement joins TRBV3-1 (or the pseudogene TRBV3-2) to TRBJ2-5; D might be TRBD2 (5 bases). In germline, CDR1 is LGHDT, CDR2 YNNKEL (reference sequence). The CDR3 covers 16 residues. V gave up 0 bases and J gave up 3 bases, with 14 bases separating them.

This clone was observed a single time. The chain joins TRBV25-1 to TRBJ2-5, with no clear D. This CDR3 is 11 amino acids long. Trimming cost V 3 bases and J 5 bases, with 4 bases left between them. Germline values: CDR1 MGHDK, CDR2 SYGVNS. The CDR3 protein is CASSDKETQYF. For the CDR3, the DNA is TGTGCCAGCAGTGACAAGGAGACCCAGTACTTC.